The next 18 T cell receptor beta chains were all read from a single sample in a study of blood T cell repertoires in COVID-19. This table comes from immunoSEQ multiplex PCR, and its TCRdb copy is limited to in-frame clones, with some not included. The sample includes over 400,000 clones, 75% to 90% of them seen just once. The material sequenced was peripheral blood. The receptors originated from a human donor in a cohort sampled during active COVID-19.

V gene TRBV5-1 combines with J gene TRBJ2-1, with 8 bases lining up with TRBD2. CDR1 and CDR2 (germline): SGHRS, YFSETQ. The CDR3 is made up of 17 amino acids. After removal of 4 bases from V and 7 bases from J, the junction contained 16 bases not matched to a gene. CDR3 nucleotides: TGCGCCAGCAGCCCCGGGGGGGGGCTTTTAGGTTTGAATGAGCAGTTCTTC. It yields the protein CASSPGGGLLGLNEQFF.

The chain employs TRBV7-9 and TRBJ2-7; 8 bases line up with TRBD1. This CDR3 region has 16 residues. CDR1 SEHNR and CDR2 FQNEAQ come from the germline V gene (reference sequence). Trimming took 2 bases from V and 1 from J; bases not matched to a gene: 7. Written as DNA, the CDR3 is TGTGCCAGCAGCTTATACGACAGGGGCGGTTCCTACGAGCAGTACTTC. Protein sequence: CASSLYDRGGSYEQYF.

V and J are TRBV5-1 and TRBJ1-5; D possibly corresponds to TRBD1 (5 bases). Trimming took off 4 bases at V and 6 bases at J, with 20 bases between the two ends. CDR3 length: 16 amino acids. Germline V gene data show CDR1 as SGHRS and CDR2 as YFSETQ. The CDR3 nucleotides are TGCGCCAGCAGCCCTGGCCCCCAGGGCCTTGGTCAGCCCCAGCATTTT. It codes for CASSPGPQGLGQPQHF.

This clone was seen a handful of times. The V and J genes are TRBV24-1 and TRBJ2-1; D perhaps matches TRBD1 (6 bases). The CDR3 totals 11 residues. Germline CDR1 KGHDR, CDR2 SFDVKD. V was clipped by 5 bases and J by 16 bases, with 14 bases between them. The DNA for the CDR3 is TGTGCCACCAGTGTGGGGACAAAATTCTTCTTC. It is translated as CATSVGTKFFF.

The chain links TRBV19 to TRBJ1-6; 7 bases agree with TRBD1. V shed 1 base and J 11 bases; nucleotides not matched to a gene: 8. This CDR3 region has 15 residues. Germline values: CDR1 LNHDA, CDR2 SQIVND (reference sequence). The CDR3 DNA is TGTGCCAGTAGTATAGCGACAGGGCCATCCACACCCCTCCACTTT. It encodes CASSIATGPSTPLHF.

This chain joins TRBV5-1 and TRBJ2-7; D is perhaps TRBD1 (6 bases). Trimming took off 4 bases at V and 3 bases at J, with 8 bases between the two ends. The CDR3 sequence is 12 residues long. Germline V gene sequence: CDR1 SGHRS, CDR2 YFSETQ. The DNA of the CDR3 is TGCGCCAGCAGCCCGGACAGCTACGAGCAGTACTTC. Protein: CASSPDSYEQYF.

CDR3 nucleotides: TGTGCCAGCAGCACCCAATTGGCGGGGAACACTGAAGCTTTCTTT. Translated: CASSTQLAGNTEAFF. The chain combines TRBV7-8 with TRBJ1-1; D unclear. Trimming removed 5 bases at V and 1 base at J, with 14 bases between. This CDR3 region has 15 residues. Germline V gives CDR1 SGHVS, CDR2 FQNEAQ.

The rearrangement joins TRBV28 to TRBJ2-7; D possibly corresponds to TRBD2 (6 bases). CDR3 length: 15 amino acids. The V end lost 5 bases, the J end lost 2 bases, and 16 bases lay between the germline ends. Germline V CDR1 and CDR2: MDHEN, SYDVKM. The CDR3 DNA sequence: TGTGCCAGCAGTCACGGCCGGGGACTCACCTACGAGCAGTACTTC. It is translated as CASSHGRGLTYEQYF.

This chain joins TRBV19 and TRBJ1-5; TRBD1 matches 9 bases. With V trimmed by 6 bases and J by 1 base, 10 bases remained unmatched. Germline V gene sequence: CDR1 LNHDA, CDR2 SQIVND (reference sequence). This CDR3 is built from 17 residues. This CDR3 is CASSRKDRGVSNQPQHF. In nucleotides, the CDR3 is TGTGCCAGTAGCCGAAAGGACAGGGGTGTCAGCAATCAGCCCCAGCATTTT.

The J gene is TRBJ1-1, the V gene TRBV9; weak D call: TRBD1 (5 bases). CDR3 length: 14 amino acids. V was pared by 0 bases and J by 4 bases, with 10 bases between. In germline, CDR1 is SGDLS, CDR2 YYNGEE. The chain's CDR3 is CASSVDGQGTEAFF. DNA for the CDR3: TGTGCCAGCAGCGTAGACGGGCAGGGCACTGAAGCTTTCTTT.

This sequence joins TRBV19 and TRBJ2-4; weak D call: TRBD2 (5 bases). Germline CDR1 is LNHDA and CDR2 is SQIVND (reference sequence). The CDR3 sequence is 16 residues long. The V end was cut by 10 bases, the J end by 2 bases, with 21 bases between. The CDR3 loop reads CATNPGDPGTKNIQYF. The CDR3 DNA reads TGTGCCACAAACCCGGGCGACCCGGGGACCAAAAACATTCAGTACTTC.

This chain uses TRBV18 with TRBJ2-7; 11 bases are shared with TRBD1. V was pared by 5 bases and J by 7 bases, with 10 bases of the junction left unmatched. The CDR3 extends over 15 amino acids. From germline, CDR1 is KGHSH and CDR2 LQKENI. CDR3 region: CASSGTGGKAQEQYF. The CDR3 DNA follows: TGTGCCAGCTCAGGGACAGGGGGAAAGGCACAGGAGCAGTACTTC. The whole variable domain, filled in from reference TRBV18 and TRBJ2-7, reads NAGVMQNPRHLVRRRGQEARLRCSPMKGHSHVYWYRQLPEEGLKFMVYLQKENIIDESGMPKERFSAEFPKEGPSILRIQQVVRGDSAAYFCASSGTGGKAQEQYFGPGTRLTVT.

The rearrangement uses TRBV3-1 (or the pseudogene TRBV3-2) and TRBJ1-1, with 7 bases lining up with TRBD1. V lost 6 bases to trimming and J lost 6 bases; unmatched junction nucleotides: 16. The CDR3 runs 16 residues. The germline CDR1 and CDR2 sequences are LGHDT and YNNKEL (reference sequence). CDR3 sequence: CASSPRGGRGRSEAFF. The CDR3 DNA follows: TGTGCCAGCAGTCCCCGTGGGGGAAGGGGGCGATCTGAAGCTTTCTTT.

The chain is built from TRBV30 and TRBJ1-4, with D possibly matching TRBD1 (5 bases). Trimming took off 2 bases at V and 3 bases at J, with 7 bases between the two ends. The CDR3 totals 13 residues. CDR1 is GTSNPN and CDR2 is SVGIG in the germline V gene (reference sequence). CDR3 in DNA: TGTGCCTGGAGTACCAGGGCTAATGAAAAACTGTTTTTT. Translating it yields CAWSTRANEKLFF.

This chain uses TRBV5-1 with TRBJ2-1, with 13 bases aligning to TRBD2. The J segment lost 3 bases and the V segment lost 6 bases, leaving 12 bases of the junction unmatched. The CDR3 is 18 amino acids. Germline loops: CDR1 SGHRS, CDR2 YFSETQ. As DNA, the CDR3 is TGCGCCAGCACCCCGGGACTAGCGGGATCTTACCACTACAATGAGCAGTTCTTC. Translated, it gives CASTPGLAGSYHYNEQFF.

This chain connects TRBV7-2 to TRBJ1-2; 7 bases line up with TRBD1. After removal of 2 bases from V and 1 base from J, the junction contained 4 bases not matched to a gene. CDR1 is SGHTA and CDR2 is FQGNSA in the germline V gene. The CDR3 is 15 residues long. The CDR3 here is CASSLKAGGNYGYTF. The CDR3 nucleotides are TGTGCCAGCAGCTTAAAAGCAGGGGGTAACTATGGCTACACCTTC. Variable domain in full (rest from reference TRBV7-2 and TRBJ1-2): GAGVSQSPSNKVTEKGKDVELRCDPISGHTALYWYRQSLGQGLEFLIYFQGNSAPDKSGLPSDRFSAERTGGSVSTLTIQRTQQEDSAVYLCASSLKAGGNYGYTFGSGTRLTVV.

The genes are TRBV9 and TRBJ2-7; 10 bases line up with TRBD1. The CDR3 loop spans 15 amino acids. Unmatched junction bases numbered 2, after V lost 0 bases and J lost 2 bases. CDR1 is SGDLS and CDR2 is YYNGEE in the germline V gene. In DNA, the CDR3 is TGTGCCAGCAGCGTAGGGGACAGGGGCGCCTACGAGCAGTACTTC. Translating gives CASSVGDRGAYEQYF.

The chain combines TRBV7-6 with TRBJ2-5; perhaps TRBD2 as D (6 bases). Germline-derived CDR1 and CDR2 are SGHVS and FNYEAQ. The CDR3 covers 14 residues. V gave up 3 bases and J gave up 4 bases, with 12 bases separating them. Here the CDR3 reads CASSFEGGRETQYF. The CDR3 region has the DNA TGTGCCAGCAGCTTCGAGGGAGGACGAGAGACCCAGTACTTC.